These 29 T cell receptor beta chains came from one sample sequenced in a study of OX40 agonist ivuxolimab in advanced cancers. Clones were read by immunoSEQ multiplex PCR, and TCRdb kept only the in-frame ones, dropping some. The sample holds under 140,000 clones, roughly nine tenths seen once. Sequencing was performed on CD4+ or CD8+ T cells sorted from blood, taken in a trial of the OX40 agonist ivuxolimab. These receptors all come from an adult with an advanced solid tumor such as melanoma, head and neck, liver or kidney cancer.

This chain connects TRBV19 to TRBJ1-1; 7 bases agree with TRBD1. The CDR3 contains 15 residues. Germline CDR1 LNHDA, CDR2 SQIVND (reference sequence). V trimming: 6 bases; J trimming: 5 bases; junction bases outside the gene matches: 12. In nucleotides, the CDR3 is TGTGCCAGTAGGAGACCCGACAGGGAGGGGACTGAAGCTTTCTTT. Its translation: CASRRPDREGTEAFF.

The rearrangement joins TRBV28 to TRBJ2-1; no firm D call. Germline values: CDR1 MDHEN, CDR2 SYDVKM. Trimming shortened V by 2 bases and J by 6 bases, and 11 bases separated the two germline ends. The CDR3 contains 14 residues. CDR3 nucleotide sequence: TGTGCCAGCAGTTTAGGGGTTCACGGCAATGAGCAGTTCTTC. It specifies CASSLGVHGNEQFF.

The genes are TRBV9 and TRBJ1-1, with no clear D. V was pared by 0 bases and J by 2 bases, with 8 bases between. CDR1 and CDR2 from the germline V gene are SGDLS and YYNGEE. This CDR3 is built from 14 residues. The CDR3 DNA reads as TGTGCCAGCAGCGTAGAACCCGGCAACACTGAAGCTTTCTTT. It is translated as CASSVEPGNTEAFF.

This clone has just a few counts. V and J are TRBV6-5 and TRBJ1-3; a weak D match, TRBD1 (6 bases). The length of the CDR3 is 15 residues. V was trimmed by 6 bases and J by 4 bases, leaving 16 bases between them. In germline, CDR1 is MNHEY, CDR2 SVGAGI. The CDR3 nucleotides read TGTGCCAGCAGCGTCAGGGGTTCTTCGGGAAACACCATATATTTT. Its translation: CASSVRGSSGNTIYF.

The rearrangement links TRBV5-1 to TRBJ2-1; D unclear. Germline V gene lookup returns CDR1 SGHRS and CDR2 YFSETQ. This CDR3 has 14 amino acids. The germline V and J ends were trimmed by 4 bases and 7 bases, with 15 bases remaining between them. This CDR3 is CASSPATKGNEQFF. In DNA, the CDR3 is TGCGCCAGCAGCCCTGCAACAAAGGGTAATGAGCAGTTCTTC.

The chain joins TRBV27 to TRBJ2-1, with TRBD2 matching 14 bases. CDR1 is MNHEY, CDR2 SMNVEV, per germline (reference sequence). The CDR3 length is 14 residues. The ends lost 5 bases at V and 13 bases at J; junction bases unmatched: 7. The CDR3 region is CASSGRLAGGFQFF. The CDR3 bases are TGTGCCAGCAGTGGCCGACTAGCGGGAGGGTTCCAGTTCTTC.

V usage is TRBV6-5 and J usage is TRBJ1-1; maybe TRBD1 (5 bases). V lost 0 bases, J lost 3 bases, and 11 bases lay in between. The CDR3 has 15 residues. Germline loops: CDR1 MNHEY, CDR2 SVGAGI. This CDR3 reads CASSYSEGRHTEAFF. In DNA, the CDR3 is TGTGCCAGCAGTTACTCGGAGGGGAGGCACACTGAAGCTTTCTTT.

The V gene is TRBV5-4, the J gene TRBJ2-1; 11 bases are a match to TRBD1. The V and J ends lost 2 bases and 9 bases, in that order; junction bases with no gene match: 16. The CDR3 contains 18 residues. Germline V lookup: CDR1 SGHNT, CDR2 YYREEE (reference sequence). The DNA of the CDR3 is TGTGCCAGCAGCTTCTTTTCCCTTAGGGACAGGGGGTTGTTTGAGCAGTTCTTC. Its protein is CASSFFSLRDRGLFEQFF.

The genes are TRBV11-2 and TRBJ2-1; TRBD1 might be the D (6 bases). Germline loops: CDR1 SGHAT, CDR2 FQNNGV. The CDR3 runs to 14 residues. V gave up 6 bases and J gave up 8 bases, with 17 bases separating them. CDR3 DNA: TGTGCCAGCAGTTTAAACAGGGCCGTGTATGAGCAGTTCTTC. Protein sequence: CASSLNRAVYEQFF.

The CDR3 sequence is CASSFRVMTEAFF. The CDR3 DNA reads as TGTGCCAGCAGTTTTAGGGTTATGACTGAAGCTTTCTTT. The chain uses TRBV28 and TRBJ1-1; D not certain. Trimming stripped 3 bases from V and 5 bases from J, with 10 bases between. This CDR3 is 13 amino acids long. Germline V gives CDR1 MDHEN, CDR2 SYDVKM.

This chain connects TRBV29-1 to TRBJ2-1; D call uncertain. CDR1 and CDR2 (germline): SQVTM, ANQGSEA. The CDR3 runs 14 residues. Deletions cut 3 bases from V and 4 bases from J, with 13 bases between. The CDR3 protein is CSVDRNLVYNEQFF. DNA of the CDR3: TGCAGCGTTGATAGGAATCTAGTGTACAATGAGCAGTTCTTC.

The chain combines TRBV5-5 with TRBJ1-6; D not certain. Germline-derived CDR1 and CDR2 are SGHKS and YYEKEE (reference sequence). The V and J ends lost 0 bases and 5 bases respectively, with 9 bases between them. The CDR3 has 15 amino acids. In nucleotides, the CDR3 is TGTGCCAGCAGCTTGGTCGGCAGAAATAATTCACCCCTCCACTTT. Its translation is CASSLVGRNNSPLHF.

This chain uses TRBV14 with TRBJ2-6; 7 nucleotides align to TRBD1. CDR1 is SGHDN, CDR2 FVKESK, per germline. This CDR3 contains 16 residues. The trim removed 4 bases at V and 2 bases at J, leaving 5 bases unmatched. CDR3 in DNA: TGTGCCAGCAGCCGGACAGGAGCTGCTGGGGCCAACGTCCTGACTTTC. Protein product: CASSRTGAAGANVLTF.

Here the CDR3 DNA reads TGTGCCAGCAGTTCGTATGGGGCCTTCCAAGAGACCCAGTACTTC. Amino acids: CASSSYGAFQETQYF. V usage is TRBV6-5 and J usage is TRBJ2-5; D possibly corresponds to TRBD1 (5 bases). Deletions cut 4 bases from V and 1 base from J, with 13 bases between. The CDR3 totals 15 residues. Germline CDR1 reads MNHEY; CDR2 reads SVGAGI.

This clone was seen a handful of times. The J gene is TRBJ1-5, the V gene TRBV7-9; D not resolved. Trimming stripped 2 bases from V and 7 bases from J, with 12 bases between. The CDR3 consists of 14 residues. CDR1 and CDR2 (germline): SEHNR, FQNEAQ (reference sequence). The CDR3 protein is CASSLLGGGQPQHF. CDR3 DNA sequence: TGTGCCAGCAGCTTATTGGGAGGAGGACAGCCCCAGCATTTT.

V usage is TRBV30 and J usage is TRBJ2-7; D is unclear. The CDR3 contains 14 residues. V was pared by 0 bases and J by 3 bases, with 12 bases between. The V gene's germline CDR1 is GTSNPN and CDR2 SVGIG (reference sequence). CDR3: CAWSVYPNGYEQYF. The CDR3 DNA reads TGTGCCTGGAGTGTATACCCTAACGGCTACGAGCAGTACTTC.

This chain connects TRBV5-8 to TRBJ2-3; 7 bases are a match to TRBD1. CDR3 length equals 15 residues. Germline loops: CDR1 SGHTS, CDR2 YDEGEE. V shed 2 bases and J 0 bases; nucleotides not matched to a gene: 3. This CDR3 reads CASSLTGASTDTQYF. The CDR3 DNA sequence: TGTGCCAGCAGCTTAACAGGGGCTAGCACAGATACGCAGTATTTT.

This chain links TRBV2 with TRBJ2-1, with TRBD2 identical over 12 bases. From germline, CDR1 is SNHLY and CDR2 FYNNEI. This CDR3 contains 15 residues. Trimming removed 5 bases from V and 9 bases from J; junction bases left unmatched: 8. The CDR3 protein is CASSPRLAGVSEQFF. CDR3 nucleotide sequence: TGTGCCAGCAGTCCCAGACTAGCGGGAGTCAGTGAGCAGTTCTTC.

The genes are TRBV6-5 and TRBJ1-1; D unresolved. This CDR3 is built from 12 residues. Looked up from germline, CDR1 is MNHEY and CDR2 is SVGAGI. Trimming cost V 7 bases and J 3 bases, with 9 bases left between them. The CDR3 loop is CASTSRDTEAFF. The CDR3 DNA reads TGTGCCAGCACCTCTAGGGACACTGAAGCTTTCTTT.

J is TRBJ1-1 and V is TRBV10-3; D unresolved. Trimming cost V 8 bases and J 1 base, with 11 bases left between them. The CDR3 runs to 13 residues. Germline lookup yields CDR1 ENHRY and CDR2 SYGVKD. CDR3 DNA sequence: TGTGCCATCTGCCGCCAGGCGAACACTGAAGCTTTCTTT. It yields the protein CAICRQANTEAFF.

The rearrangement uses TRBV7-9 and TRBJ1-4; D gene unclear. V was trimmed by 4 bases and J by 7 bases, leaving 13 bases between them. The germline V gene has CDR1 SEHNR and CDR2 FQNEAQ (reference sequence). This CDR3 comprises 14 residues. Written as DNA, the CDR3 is TGTGCCAGCAGCTCCAACAGTGCTAGTGAAAAACTGTTTTTT. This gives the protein CASSSNSASEKLFF.

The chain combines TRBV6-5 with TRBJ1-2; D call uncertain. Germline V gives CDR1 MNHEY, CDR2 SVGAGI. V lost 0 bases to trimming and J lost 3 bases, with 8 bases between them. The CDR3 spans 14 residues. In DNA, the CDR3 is TGTGCCAGCAGTTACTCGATGGGGTACTATGGCTACACCTTC. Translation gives CASSYSMGYYGYTF.

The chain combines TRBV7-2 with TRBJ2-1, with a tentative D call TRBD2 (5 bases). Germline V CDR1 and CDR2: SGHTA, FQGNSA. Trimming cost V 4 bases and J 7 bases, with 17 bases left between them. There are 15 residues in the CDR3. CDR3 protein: CASSSPRGWLNEQFF. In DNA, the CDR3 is TGTGCCAGCAGCTCCCCGAGAGGGTGGTTGAATGAGCAGTTCTTC.

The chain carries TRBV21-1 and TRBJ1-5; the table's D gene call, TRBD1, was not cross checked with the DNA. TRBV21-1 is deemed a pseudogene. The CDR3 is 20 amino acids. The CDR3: CASSKKKRTGADDSNQPQHF. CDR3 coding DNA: TGTGCCAGCAGCAAAAAAAAGAGGACAGGGGCTGACGATAGCAATCAGCCCCAGCATTTT.

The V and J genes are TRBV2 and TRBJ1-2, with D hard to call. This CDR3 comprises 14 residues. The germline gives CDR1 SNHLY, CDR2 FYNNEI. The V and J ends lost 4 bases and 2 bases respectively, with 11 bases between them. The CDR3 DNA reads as TGTGCCAGCAGTGGGCAGCAGTCCAACTATGGCTACACCTTC. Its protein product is CASSGQQSNYGYTF.

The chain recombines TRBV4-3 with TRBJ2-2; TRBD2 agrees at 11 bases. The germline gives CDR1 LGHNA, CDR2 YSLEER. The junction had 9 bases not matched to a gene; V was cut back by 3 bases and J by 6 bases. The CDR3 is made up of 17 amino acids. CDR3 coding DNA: TGCGCCAGCAGCCAGGACCTTAGCGGGGGGGATGCCGGGGAGCTGTTTTTT. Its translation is CASSQDLSGGDAGELFF.

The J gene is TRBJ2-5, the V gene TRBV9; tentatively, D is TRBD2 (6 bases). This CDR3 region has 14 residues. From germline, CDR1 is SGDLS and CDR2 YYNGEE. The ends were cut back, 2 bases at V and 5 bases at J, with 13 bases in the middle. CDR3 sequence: CASSVTPGGETQYF. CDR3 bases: TGTGCCAGCAGCGTCACCCCAGGAGGGGAGACCCAGTACTTC.

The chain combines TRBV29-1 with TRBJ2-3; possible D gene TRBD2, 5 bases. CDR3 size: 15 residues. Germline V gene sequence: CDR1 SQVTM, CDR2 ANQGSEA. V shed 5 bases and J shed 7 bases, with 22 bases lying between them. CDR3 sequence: CSVSLDWERGNTQYF. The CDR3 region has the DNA TGCAGCGTTAGTTTGGACTGGGAAAGAGGGAATACGCAGTATTTT.

Written as DNA, the CDR3 is TGTGCCTTTGGTTGGCCCAACAGAGAGACCCAGTACTTC. Translation: CAFGWPNRETQYF. The chain has TRBV30 and TRBJ2-5; D is unresolved. Trimming stripped 7 bases from V and 4 bases from J, with 16 bases between. Germline V gene lookup returns CDR1 GTSNPN and CDR2 SVGIG (reference sequence). The CDR3 consists of 13 residues.